This TCR beta chain was retrieved from a study of neurological immune-mediated disorders. This clonotype was picked up many times. Using its own MiXCR run on the 5' RACE reads, TCRdb lists one record per CDR3 protein. The data hold roughly 100,000 distinct CDR3 sequences, with roughly 3.3% observed a single time. The CDR3 is 14 residues long. The V call is TRBV21-1, the J call TRBJ2-7; the table calls TRBD1, which could not be checked here. TRBV21-1 is a pseudogene locus. What was sequenced was PBMCs. The sequence came from a woman in her 50s with multiple sclerosis. CDR3 nucleotide sequence: TGTGCCAGCAGCAAAGTGGGGGGCGCATACGAGCAGTACTTC. This codes for CASSKVGGAYEQYF.